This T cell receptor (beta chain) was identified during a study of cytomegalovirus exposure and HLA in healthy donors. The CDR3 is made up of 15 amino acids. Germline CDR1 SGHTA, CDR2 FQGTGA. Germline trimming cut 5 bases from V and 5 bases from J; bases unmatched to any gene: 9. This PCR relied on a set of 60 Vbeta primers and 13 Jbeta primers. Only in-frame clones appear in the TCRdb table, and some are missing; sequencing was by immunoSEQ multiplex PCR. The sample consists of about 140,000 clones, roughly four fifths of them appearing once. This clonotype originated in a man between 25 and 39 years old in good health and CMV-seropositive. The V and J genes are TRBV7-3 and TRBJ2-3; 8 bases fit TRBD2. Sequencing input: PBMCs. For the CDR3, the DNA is TGTGCCAGCAGCACGACTAGCGTCAGGGGAGATACGCAGTATTTT. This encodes CASSTTSVRGDTQYF.